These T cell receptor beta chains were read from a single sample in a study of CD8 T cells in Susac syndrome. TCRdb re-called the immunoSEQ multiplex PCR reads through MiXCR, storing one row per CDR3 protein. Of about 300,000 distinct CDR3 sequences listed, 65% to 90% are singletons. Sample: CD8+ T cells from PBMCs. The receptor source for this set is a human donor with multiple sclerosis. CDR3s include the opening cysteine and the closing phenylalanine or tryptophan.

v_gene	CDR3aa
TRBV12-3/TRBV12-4	CASRTHLAGAYNEQFF
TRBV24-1	CATSAQDNYGYTF
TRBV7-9	CARRVGTGELFF
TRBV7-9	CASSLRGFNEKLFF
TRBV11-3	CASSLDGEITDTQYF
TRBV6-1	CASSVGLALTYEQYF
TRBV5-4	CASSPGGARDSYGYTF
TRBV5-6	CASGTGIAFTEAFF
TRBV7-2	CASSLAGVGQYF
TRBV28	CASSLEESSYEQYF
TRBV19	CASSGRPGDEQYF
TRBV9	CASSGITSGVYNEQFF
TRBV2	CASSETSGRYYEQFF
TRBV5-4	CASSAGISNTGELFF
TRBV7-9	CARGNAANTGELFF
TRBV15	CATSSLGQAYGYTF
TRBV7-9	CASSPDPGVLAYGYTF
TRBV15	CATSRGGGTSTDTQYF
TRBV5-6	CASITGAGANVLTF
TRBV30	CAWNQGMGTATNYGYTF
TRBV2	CASSEFEDRDTYEQYF
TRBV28	CASSSPGSDGYTF
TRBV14	CASSQELAPNEQYF
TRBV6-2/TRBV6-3	CASSYRLNTEAFF
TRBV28	CASREGQGLWDEQFF
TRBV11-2	CASSLDWTALTNTEAFF
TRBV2	CASSEAGELTGELFF
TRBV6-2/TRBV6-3	CASSSLLPLASGANVLTF